This T cell receptor beta chain was recovered during a study of T-cell reconstitution after alpha-beta-depleted transplantation in children. CDR3 size: 15 residues. After removal of 6 bases from V and 8 bases from J, the junction contained 15 bases not matched to a gene. CDR1 is MNHNS and CDR2 is SASEGT in the germline V gene. This clonotype was seen only a few times. Its specificity is unknown. The study, taken as a whole, reports: Newly produced T cells mostly provided counts and TCRbeta diversity after one year, as hyperexpanded clones declined. There were reportedly several hundred expanded graft clones from which alpha-beta T cells came about two months after transplant. There were some patients whose high TCRbeta diversity at day 60 came from surviving recipient T cells and thymic progenitors.

During its preparation, the TCRbeta library received unique molecular identifiers. TCRdb recomputed calls from the PCR reads with MiXCR, one row per CDR3 protein. The data hold roughly 790,000 distinct CDR3 sequences, with about 15% observed a single time. The chain employs TRBV6-1 and TRBJ1-2; 7 positions match TRBD1. This receptor was identified in a male patient between 5 and 17 years old who had a stem cell transplant for acute lymphoblastic leukemia, so the T cells may come from the graft donor. The starting material was PBMCs, mostly from graft donor cells, obtained 360 days after TCRalphabeta/CD19-depleted stem cell transplant. CDR3 in DNA: TGTGCCAGCAGCCATCAGGGGGTATGGACTCGGGGCTACACCTTC. This encodes CASSHQGVWTRGYTF.